This T cell receptor beta chain comes out of a study of regulatory T cells in long-lasting Graves disease. Study in general: Graves' disease counted as persistent after over 5 years of antithyroid drugs with positive TSH receptor antibodies.

Findings and limits, study-wide: Segments TRBV28, TRBJ1-2 and TRBJ2-5 showed preferential usage in persistent disease. Persistent Graves' patients had lower TCR diversity than newly diagnosed ones.

V was cut by 4 bases and J by 0 bases, with 9 bases left in between. CDR3 size: 14 residues. Germline-derived CDR1 and CDR2 are MNHEY and SVGEGT. Time point meaning: persistent/refractory GD, antithyroid drugs over 5 years with positive TRAb. PBMC RNA served as the TCR library source. Patients hailed from an endocrinology department in Xi'an, China. To make TCR beta libraries, researchers used iRepertoire HTBI primers and Arm-PCR of CDR3 regions. TCRdb re-analysed the multiplex PCR reads in MiXCR, keeping a single row per CDR3 protein. Of around 400,000 distinct CDR3 sequences listed, approximately 22% are singletons. To note about this clonotype: Its antigen is unidentified.

The chain combines TRBV6-2 or TRBV6-3 with TRBJ2-5; unclear D gene. Sequencing was performed on peripheral blood mononuclear cells (PBMCs), taken when the disease was refractory, from a patient treated with antithyroid drugs. The sequence derives from a female donor with Graves disease. CDR3 amino acids: CASSSMPYQETQYF. CDR3 DNA: TGTGCCAGCAGTTCTATGCCCTACCAAGAGACCCAGTACTTC.